A single sample is the source of the 2 T cell receptor beta chains below, sequenced in a study of blood T cell repertoires in COVID-19. Generated by immunoSEQ multiplex PCR, the TCRdb table keeps only in-frame clones and is missing some. The data hold approximately 270,000 clones, with over 75% observed a single time. Source material: peripheral blood. These receptors came from a human donor with COVID-19, enrolled during active disease. The donor label of this sample is uncertain.

CDR3 loop: CASSLPRTGGTEAFF. The CDR3 region has the DNA TGTGCCAGTTCACTTCCACGTACAGGGGGAACTGAAGCTTTCTTT. This chain joins TRBV19 and TRBJ1-1; TRBD1 matches 8 bases. CDR3 size: 15 residues. Trimming removed 8 bases from V and 5 bases from J; junction bases left unmatched: 13. Germline assignment: CDR1 LNHDA and CDR2 SQIVND (reference sequence).

The chain links TRBV5-3 to TRBJ2-7, with D perhaps TRBD1 (5 bases). TRBV5-3 is an ORF, and what it does is uncertain. The CDR3 runs 13 residues. Trimming left V 5 bases short and J 5 bases short, with 14 bases between. For the CDR3, the DNA is TGTGCCAGAAGTTCCCAGGGTCTGGACGAGCAGTACTTC. Residues: CARSSQGLDEQYF.